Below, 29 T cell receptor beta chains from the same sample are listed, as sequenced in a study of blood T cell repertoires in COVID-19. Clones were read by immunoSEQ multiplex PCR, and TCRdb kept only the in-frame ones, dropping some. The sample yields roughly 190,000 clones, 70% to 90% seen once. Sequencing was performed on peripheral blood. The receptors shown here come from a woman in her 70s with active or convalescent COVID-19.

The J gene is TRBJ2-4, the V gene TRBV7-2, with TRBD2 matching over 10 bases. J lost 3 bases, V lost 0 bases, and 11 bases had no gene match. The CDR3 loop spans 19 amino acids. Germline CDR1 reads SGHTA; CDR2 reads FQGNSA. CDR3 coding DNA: TGTGCCAGCAGCTTAGCGACATCTAGCGGGAGAGAGGGCAAAAACATTCAGTACTTC. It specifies CASSLATSSGREGKNIQYF.

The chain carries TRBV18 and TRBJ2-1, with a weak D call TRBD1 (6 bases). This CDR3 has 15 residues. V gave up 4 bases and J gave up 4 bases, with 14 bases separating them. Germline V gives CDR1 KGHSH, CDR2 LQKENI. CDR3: CASSLKGDGYNEQFF. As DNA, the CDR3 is TGTGCCAGCTCACTAAAGGGGGACGGATACAATGAGCAGTTCTTC.

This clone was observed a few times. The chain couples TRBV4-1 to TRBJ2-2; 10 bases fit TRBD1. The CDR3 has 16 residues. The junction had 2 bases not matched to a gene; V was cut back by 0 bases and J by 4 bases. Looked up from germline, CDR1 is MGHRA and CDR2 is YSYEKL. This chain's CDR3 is CASSQEGQGITGELFF. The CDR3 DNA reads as TGCGCCAGCAGCCAAGAGGGACAGGGGATCACCGGGGAGCTGTTTTTT.

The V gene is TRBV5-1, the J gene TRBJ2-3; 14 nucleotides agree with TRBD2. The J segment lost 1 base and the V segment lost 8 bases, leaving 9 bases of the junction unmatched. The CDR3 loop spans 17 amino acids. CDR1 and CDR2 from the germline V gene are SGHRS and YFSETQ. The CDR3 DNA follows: TGCGCCAGTACCGGGACTAGCGGGAGAGAAGGCACAGATACGCAGTATTTT. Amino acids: CASTGTSGREGTDTQYF.

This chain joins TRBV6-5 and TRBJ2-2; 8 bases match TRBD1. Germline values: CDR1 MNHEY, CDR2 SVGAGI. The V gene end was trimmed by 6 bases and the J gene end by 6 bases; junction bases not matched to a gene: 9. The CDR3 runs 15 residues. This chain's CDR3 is CASRPVRQGPGELFF. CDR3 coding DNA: TGTGCCAGCAGGCCCGTCCGACAGGGGCCCGGGGAGCTGTTTTTT.

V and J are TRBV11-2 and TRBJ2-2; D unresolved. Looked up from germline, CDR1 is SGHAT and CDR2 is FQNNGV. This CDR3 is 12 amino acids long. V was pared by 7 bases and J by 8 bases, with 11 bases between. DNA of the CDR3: TGTGCCAGCAACCCATTCGGGGGGGAGCTGTTTTTT. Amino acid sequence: CASNPFGGELFF.

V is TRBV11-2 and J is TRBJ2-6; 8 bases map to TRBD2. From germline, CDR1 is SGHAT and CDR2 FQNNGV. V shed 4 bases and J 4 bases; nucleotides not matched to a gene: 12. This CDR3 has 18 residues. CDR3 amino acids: CASSSRGGYGAGANVLTF. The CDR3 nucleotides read TGTGCCAGCAGCTCCCGGGGGGGGTACGGCGCCGGGGCCAACGTCCTGACTTTC.

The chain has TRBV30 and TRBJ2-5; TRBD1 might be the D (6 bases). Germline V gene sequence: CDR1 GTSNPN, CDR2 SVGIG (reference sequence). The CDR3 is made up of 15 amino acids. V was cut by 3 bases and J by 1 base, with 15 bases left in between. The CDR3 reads CAWRQGPNAQETQYF. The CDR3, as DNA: TGTGCCTGGAGGCAGGGGCCGAACGCCCAAGAGACCCAGTACTTC. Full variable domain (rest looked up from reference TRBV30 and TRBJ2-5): SQTIHQWPATLVQPVGSPLSLECTVEGTSNPNLYWYRQAAGRGLQLLFYSVGIGQISSEVPQNLSASRPQDRQFILSSKKLLLSDSGFYLCAWRQGPNAQETQYFGPGTRLLVL.

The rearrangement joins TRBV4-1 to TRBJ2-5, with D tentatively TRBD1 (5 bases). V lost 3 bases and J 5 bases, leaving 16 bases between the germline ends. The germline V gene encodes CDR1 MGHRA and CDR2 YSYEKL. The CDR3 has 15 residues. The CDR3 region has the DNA TGCGCCAGCAGCCAGCAGGGCCCCCCAGGGGAGACCCAGTACTTC. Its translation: CASSQQGPPGETQYF.

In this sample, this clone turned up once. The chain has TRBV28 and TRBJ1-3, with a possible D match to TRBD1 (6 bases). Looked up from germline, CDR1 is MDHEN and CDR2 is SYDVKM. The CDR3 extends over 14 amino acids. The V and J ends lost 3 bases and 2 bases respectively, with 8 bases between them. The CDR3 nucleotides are TGTGCCAGCAGTTTCAGGGGCACTGGAAACACCATATATTTT. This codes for CASSFRGTGNTIYF.

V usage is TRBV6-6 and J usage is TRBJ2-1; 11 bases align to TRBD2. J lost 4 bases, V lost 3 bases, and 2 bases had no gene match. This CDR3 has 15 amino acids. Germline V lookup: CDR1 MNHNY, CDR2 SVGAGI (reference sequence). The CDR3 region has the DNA TGTGCCAGCAGTTATTTAGCGGGAGGGTACAATGAGCAGTTCTTC. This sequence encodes CASSYLAGGYNEQFF.

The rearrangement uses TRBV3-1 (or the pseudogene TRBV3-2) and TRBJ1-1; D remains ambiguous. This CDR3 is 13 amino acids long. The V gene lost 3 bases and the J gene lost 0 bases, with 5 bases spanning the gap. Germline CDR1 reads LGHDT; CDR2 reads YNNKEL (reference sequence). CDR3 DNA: TGTGCCAGCAGCCACACAGTGAACACTGAAGCTTTCTTT. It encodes CASSHTVNTEAFF.

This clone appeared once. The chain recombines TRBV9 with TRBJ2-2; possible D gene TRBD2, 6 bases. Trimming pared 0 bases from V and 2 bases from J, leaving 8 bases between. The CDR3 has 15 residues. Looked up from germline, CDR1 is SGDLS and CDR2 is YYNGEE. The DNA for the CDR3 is TGTGCCAGCAGCGTAGGGGGGGTTAACACCGGGGAGCTGTTTTTT. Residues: CASSVGGVNTGELFF.

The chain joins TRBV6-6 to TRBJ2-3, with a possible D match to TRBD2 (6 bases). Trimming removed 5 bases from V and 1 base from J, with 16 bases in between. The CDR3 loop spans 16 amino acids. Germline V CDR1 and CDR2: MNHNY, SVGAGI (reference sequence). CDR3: CASSRTSRWGTDTQYF. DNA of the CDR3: TGTGCCAGCAGTCGAACTAGCAGGTGGGGCACAGATACGCAGTATTTT.

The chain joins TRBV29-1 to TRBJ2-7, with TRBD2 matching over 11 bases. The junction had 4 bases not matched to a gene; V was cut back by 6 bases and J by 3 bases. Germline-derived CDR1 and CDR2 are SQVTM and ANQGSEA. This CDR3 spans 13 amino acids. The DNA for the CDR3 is TGCAGCGTCGGGACTAGCGGATACTACGAGCAGTACTTC. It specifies CSVGTSGYYEQYF.

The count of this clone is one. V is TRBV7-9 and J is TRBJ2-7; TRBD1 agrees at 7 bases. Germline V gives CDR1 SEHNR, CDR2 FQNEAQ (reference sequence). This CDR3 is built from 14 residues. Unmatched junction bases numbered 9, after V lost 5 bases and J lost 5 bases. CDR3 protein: CASSPGTDGHEQYF. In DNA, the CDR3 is TGTGCCAGCAGCCCGGGGACAGACGGCCACGAGCAGTACTTC.

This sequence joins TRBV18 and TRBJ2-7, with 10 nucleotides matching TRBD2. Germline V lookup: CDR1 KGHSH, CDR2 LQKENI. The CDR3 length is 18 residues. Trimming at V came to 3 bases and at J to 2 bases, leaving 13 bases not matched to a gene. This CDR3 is CASSPSAKLAGSPYEQYF. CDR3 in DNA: TGTGCCAGCTCACCGTCGGCTAAACTAGCGGGATCTCCCTACGAGCAGTACTTC.

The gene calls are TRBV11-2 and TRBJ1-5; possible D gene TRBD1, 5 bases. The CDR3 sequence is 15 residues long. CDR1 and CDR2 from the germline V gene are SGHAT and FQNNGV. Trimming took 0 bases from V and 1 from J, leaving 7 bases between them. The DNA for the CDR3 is TGTGCCAGCAGCTTAGACAGGACAAGCAATCAGCCCCAGCATTTT. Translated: CASSLDRTSNQPQHF.

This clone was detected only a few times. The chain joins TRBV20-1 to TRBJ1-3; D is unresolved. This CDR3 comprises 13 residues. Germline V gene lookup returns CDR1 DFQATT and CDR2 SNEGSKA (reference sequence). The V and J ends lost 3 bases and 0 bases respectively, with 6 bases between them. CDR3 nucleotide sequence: TGCAGTGCTAGTGACTTCTCTGGAAACACCATATATTTT. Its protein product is CSASDFSGNTIYF.

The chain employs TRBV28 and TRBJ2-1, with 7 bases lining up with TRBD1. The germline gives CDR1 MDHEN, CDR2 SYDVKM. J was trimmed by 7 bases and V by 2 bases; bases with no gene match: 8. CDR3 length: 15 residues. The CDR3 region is CASSLGQALGNEQFF. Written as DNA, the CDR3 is TGTGCCAGCAGTTTAGGACAGGCCTTAGGGAATGAGCAGTTCTTC.

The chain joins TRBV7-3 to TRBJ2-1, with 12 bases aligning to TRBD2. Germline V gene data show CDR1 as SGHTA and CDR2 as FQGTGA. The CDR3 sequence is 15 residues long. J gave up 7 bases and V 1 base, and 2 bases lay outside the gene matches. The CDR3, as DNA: TGTGCCAGCAGCTTAAGAGGGACTAGCGGGAATGAGCAGTTCTTC. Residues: CASSLRGTSGNEQFF.

In DNA, the CDR3 is TGTGCCACCAGCAGAGCCGGGACAGGGGGCTATGGCTACACCTTC. This encodes CATSRAGTGGYGYTF. The V and J genes are TRBV15 and TRBJ1-2; 11 bases are shared with TRBD1. The germline V gene encodes CDR1 LNHNV and CDR2 YYDKDF (reference sequence). This CDR3 is 15 amino acids long. The junction had 2 bases not matched to a gene; V was cut back by 1 base and J by 4 bases.

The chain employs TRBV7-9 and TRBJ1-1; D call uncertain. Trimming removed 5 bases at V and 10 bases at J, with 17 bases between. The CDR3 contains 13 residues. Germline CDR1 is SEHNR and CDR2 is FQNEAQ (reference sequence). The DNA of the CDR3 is TGTGCCAGCAGCCCCGTGGAGACGGTTGGAGCTTTCTTT. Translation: CASSPVETVGAFF.

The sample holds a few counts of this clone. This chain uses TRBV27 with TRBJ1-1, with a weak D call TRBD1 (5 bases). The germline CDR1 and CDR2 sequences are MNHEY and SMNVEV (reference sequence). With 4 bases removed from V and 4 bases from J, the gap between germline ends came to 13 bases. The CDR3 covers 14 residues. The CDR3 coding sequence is TGTGCCAGCAGTTACAAGGGGTATTCCACTGAAGCTTTCTTT. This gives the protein CASSYKGYSTEAFF.

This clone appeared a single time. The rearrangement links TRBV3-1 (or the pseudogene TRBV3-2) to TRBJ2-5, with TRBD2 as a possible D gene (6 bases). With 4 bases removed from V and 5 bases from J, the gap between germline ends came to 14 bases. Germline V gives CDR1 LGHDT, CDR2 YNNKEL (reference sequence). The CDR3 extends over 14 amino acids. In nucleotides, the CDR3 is TGTGCCAGCAGCCCCCGGACTATTTCGGAGACCCAGTACTTC. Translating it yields CASSPRTISETQYF.

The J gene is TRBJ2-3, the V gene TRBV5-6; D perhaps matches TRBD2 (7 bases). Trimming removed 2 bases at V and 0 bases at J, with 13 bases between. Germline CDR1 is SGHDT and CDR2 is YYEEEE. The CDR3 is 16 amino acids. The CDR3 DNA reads TGTGCCAGCAGCTTAAGGGGGGGCCCTAGCACAGATACGCAGTATTTT. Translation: CASSLRGGPSTDTQYF.

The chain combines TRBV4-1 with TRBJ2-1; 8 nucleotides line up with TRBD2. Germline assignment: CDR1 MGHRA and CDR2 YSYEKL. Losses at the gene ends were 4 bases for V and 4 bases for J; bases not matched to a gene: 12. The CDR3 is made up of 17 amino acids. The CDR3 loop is CASSRERNSGAYNEQFF. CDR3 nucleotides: TGCGCCAGCAGCCGAGAGAGAAATAGCGGGGCTTACAATGAGCAGTTCTTC.

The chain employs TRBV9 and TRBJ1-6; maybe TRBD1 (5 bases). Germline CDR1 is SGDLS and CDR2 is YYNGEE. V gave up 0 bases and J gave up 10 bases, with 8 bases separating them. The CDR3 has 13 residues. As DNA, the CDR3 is TGTGCCAGCAGCGTAGGAAAGGGGTCACCCCTCCACTTT. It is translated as CASSVGKGSPLHF.

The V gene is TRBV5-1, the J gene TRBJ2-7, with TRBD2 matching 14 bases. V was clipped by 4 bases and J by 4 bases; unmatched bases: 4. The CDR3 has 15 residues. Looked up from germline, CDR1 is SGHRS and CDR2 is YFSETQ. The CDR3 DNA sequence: TGCGCCAGCAGCCCCGGACTAGCGGGAGGATACGAGCAGTACTTC. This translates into CASSPGLAGGYEQYF.